The 27 T cell receptor beta chains below were found in one sample sequenced in a study of technical replicates of blood from a few donors. TCRdb keeps only in-frame clones here, not all; method: immunoSEQ multiplex PCR. The repertoire has tens of thousands of clones, 86% of them found once; the top ten carry approximately 5.1%. Sequencing was carried out using PBMCs. All receptors come from a human donor in good health. Some clones in this sample may be carry-over from other donors' samples.

The gene calls are TRBV10-3 and TRBJ1-2; TRBD1 is a possible D gene (6 bases). The ends were cut back, 3 bases at V and 2 bases at J, with 10 bases in the middle. CDR1 is ENHRY, CDR2 SYGVKD, per germline. This CDR3 is built from 14 residues. CDR3 in amino acids: CAISEGQRNYGYTF. The CDR3 nucleotides are TGTGCCATCAGTGAAGGACAGCGGAACTATGGCTACACCTTC.

The chain employs TRBV7-3 and TRBJ1-1, with D uncertain. This CDR3 is built from 14 residues. CDR1 and CDR2 from the germline V gene are SGHTA and FQGTGA. V shed 2 bases and J shed 1 base, with 8 bases lying between them. The CDR3 DNA reads TGTGCCAGCAGCTTACAGGCTGCGAACACTGAAGCTTTCTTT. It specifies CASSLQAANTEAFF.

This clone occurred once. V is TRBV4-2 and J is TRBJ2-4, with 9 nucleotides matching TRBD2. Germline assignment: CDR1 LGHNA and CDR2 YNFKEQ. The CDR3 runs to 16 residues. V lost 1 base, J lost 4 bases, and 5 bases stayed unmatched. The CDR3 region has the DNA TGTGCCAGCAGCCAAGTTGCTAGCGGGGTTAAAAACATTCAGTACTTC. Protein: CASSQVASGVKNIQYF.

The V and J genes are TRBV30 and TRBJ1-3; 8 bases are a match to TRBD1. V lost 2 bases, J lost 1 base, and 16 bases stayed unmatched. The CDR3 runs to 19 residues. Germline V gives CDR1 GTSNPN, CDR2 SVGIG (reference sequence). DNA for the CDR3: TGTGCCTGGAGTTTAGGTCAGGGGGCTCCTCGTTTATCTGGAAACACCATATATTTT. It translates to CAWSLGQGAPRLSGNTIYF.

The chain employs TRBV12-5 and TRBJ2-2; D is ambiguous. The CDR3 spans 12 residues. Germline V gene sequence: CDR1 LGHNT, CDR2 FRNRAP. The V end lost 7 bases, the J end lost 6 bases, and 9 bases lay between the germline ends. The CDR3 DNA is TGTGCTAGTGCCTCGGGTTCCGGGGAGCTGTTTTTT. Residues: CASASGSGELFF.

In DNA, the CDR3 is TGTGCCAGCAGTGAATCGGGGGAGGTCTACTATGGCTACACCTTC. The encoded protein is CASSESGEVYYGYTF. The chain recombines TRBV25-1 with TRBJ1-2, with D possibly TRBD1 on 5 matching bases. CDR1 and CDR2 (germline): MGHDK, SYGVNS. CDR3 length equals 15 residues. Trimming stripped 1 base from V and 3 bases from J, with 12 bases between.

This clone was recorded only once. J is TRBJ1-2 and V is TRBV29-1, with TRBD1 identical over 7 bases. With V trimmed by 6 bases and J by 2 bases, 9 bases remained unmatched. This CDR3 has 14 amino acids. Germline values: CDR1 SQVTM, CDR2 ANQGSEA. The CDR3 DNA follows: TGCAGCGTAAGACCGACAGGGAGGAACTATGGCTACACCTTC. Translated, it gives CSVRPTGRNYGYTF.

The chain couples TRBV11-1 to TRBJ2-1; 11 bases align to TRBD2. The CDR3 sequence is 12 residues long. Germline V CDR1 and CDR2: SGHAT, FQDESV (reference sequence). Trimming took 5 bases from V and 15 from J; bases not matched to a gene: 6. The CDR3 nucleotides read TGTGCCAGCAGCACGACTAGCGGGGTGAGGTTCTTC. Its translation is CASSTTSGVRFF.

The chain uses TRBV4-1 and TRBJ2-7, with 9 bases that match TRBD1. CDR3 length equals 16 residues. CDR1 is MGHRA, CDR2 YSYEKL, per germline. J gave up 6 bases and V 0 bases, and 9 bases lay outside the gene matches. Here the CDR3 reads CASSQEQGARGGEQYF. In nucleotides, the CDR3 is TGCGCCAGCAGCCAAGAACAGGGGGCGCGTGGGGGCGAGCAGTACTTC.

The J gene is TRBJ1-5, the V gene TRBV27; TRBD1 might be the D (6 bases). CDR3 length: 17 residues. V was cut by 6 bases and J by 1 base, with 19 bases left in between. Germline V CDR1 and CDR2: MNHEY, SMNVEV (reference sequence). The CDR3, as DNA: TGTGCCAGCAGGCGCCGACAGGCGCTGGGAAGCAATCAGCCCCAGCATTTT. Its protein is CASRRRQALGSNQPQHF.

CDR3 sequence (DNA): TGTGCCAGCAGCAGAGGGAATGGCTACACCTTC. This encodes CASSRGNGYTF. The V and J genes are TRBV2 and TRBJ1-2; D is ambiguous. V was shortened by 6 bases and J by 6 bases, with 8 bases between the two germline ends. There are 11 residues in the CDR3. Germline V gene data show CDR1 as SNHLY and CDR2 as FYNNEI.

V is TRBV7-2 and J is TRBJ2-2, with D possibly being TRBD1 (6 bases). This CDR3 region has 14 residues. The germline gives CDR1 SGHTA, CDR2 FQGNSA. The V and J ends lost 2 bases and 5 bases respectively, with 9 bases between them. Here the CDR3 DNA reads TGTGCCAGCAGCTTATGGGACACAACCGGGGAGCTGTTTTTT. Translated, it gives CASSLWDTTGELFF.

This chain connects TRBV11-2 to TRBJ2-5; D perhaps matches TRBD2 (6 bases). CDR1 and CDR2 from the germline V gene are SGHAT and FQNNGV. V lost 5 bases, J lost 2 bases, and 18 bases lay in between. The CDR3 runs to 16 residues. CDR3 bases: TGTGCCAGCAGCCTGGTGGGGAATGGGGGGCAAGAGACCCAGTACTTC. The encoded protein is CASSLVGNGGQETQYF.

The chain uses TRBV11-2 and TRBJ2-7; D may be TRBD2 (6 bases). CDR1 is SGHAT, CDR2 FQNNGV, per germline. The V end was cut by 3 bases, the J end by 6 bases, with 9 bases between. The length of the CDR3 is 12 residues. The CDR3 nucleotides are TGTGCCAGCAGCTTTGCGGGACTCGAGCAGTACTTC. It is translated as CASSFAGLEQYF. The full variable domain, with the rest looked up from reference TRBV11-2 and TRBJ2-7, is EAGVAQSPRYKIIEKRQSVAFWCNPISGHATLYWYQQILGQGPKLLIQFQNNGVVDDSQLPKDRFSAERLKGVDSTLKIQPAKLEDSAVYLCASSFAGLEQYFGPGTRLTVT.

This clone appeared a few times. Compared with germline, one end of the junction differs, possibly owing to a read error. This chain uses TRBV6-1 with TRBJ1-1; TRBD1 matches 8 bases. Germline loops: CDR1 MNHNS, CDR2 SASEGT. This CDR3 region has 11 residues. The CDR3 spells CASSEWARDRW. In DNA form, the CDR3 reads TGTGCCAGCAGTGAATGGGCTCGGGACAGGTGG.

This chain joins TRBV30 and TRBJ1-4, with D possibly TRBD1 on 5 matching bases. The V end was cut by 0 bases, the J end by 4 bases, with 12 bases between. The CDR3 runs to 15 residues. The germline V gene has CDR1 GTSNPN and CDR2 SVGIG (reference sequence). The CDR3 loop reads CAWSVRRGVNEKLFF. CDR3 in DNA: TGTGCCTGGAGTGTTCGTAGGGGCGTTAATGAAAAACTGTTTTTT.

J is TRBJ2-4 and V is TRBV19; 11 positions agree with TRBD1. V trimming: 1 base; J trimming: 5 bases; junction bases outside the gene matches: 7. CDR1 is LNHDA, CDR2 SQIVND, per germline (reference sequence). The CDR3 contains 17 residues. CDR3 DNA sequence: TGTGCCAGTAGTATAGGGACAGGGGGCGCGGGTGAAAACATTCAGTACTTC. It encodes CASSIGTGGAGENIQYF.

The chain recombines TRBV19 with TRBJ1-5; the D gene is possibly TRBD1 (5 bases). The CDR3 is 16 residues long. Trimming left V 5 bases short and J 0 bases short, with 14 bases between. Germline V gives CDR1 LNHDA, CDR2 SQIVND (reference sequence). This chain's CDR3 is CASSAKTGPSNQPQHF. The CDR3 nucleotides read TGTGCCAGTAGTGCGAAAACAGGTCCTAGCAATCAGCCCCAGCATTTT.

CDR3 nucleotide sequence: TGTGCCAGCAGCTCACTCGGACTGGGAAACACTGAAGCTTTCTTT. Amino acids: CASSSLGLGNTEAFF. The chain is built from TRBV5-6 and TRBJ1-1; D is unclear. The CDR3 has 15 amino acids. Trimming pared 3 bases from V and 2 bases from J, leaving 14 bases between. Looked up from germline, CDR1 is SGHDT and CDR2 is YYEEEE.

This chain joins TRBV4-1 and TRBJ1-5, with 9 bases matching TRBD1. The CDR3 runs to 17 residues. Germline trimming cut 8 bases from V and 0 bases from J; bases unmatched to any gene: 11. Germline V lookup: CDR1 MGHRA, CDR2 YSYEKL. The CDR3 region is CASRAGTGSNSNQPQHF. CDR3 coding DNA: TGCGCCAGCCGGGCCGGGACAGGGAGTAATAGCAATCAGCCCCAGCATTTT.

This clone was seen only once. The chain couples TRBV14 to TRBJ2-1, with D tentatively TRBD1 (6 bases). The CDR3 length is 14 residues. Germline values: CDR1 SGHDN, CDR2 FVKESK. V gave up 5 bases and J gave up 5 bases, with 13 bases separating them. The CDR3 here is CASSIRTANNEQFF. The CDR3 DNA is TGTGCCAGCAGCATCAGGACAGCTAACAATGAGCAGTTCTTC. Looking up the rest from reference TRBV14 and TRBJ2-1 gives the full variable domain: EAGVTQFPSHSVIEKGQTVTLRCDPISGHDNLYWYRRVMGKEIKFLLHFVKESKQDESGMPNNRFLAERTGGTYSTLKVQPAELEDSGVYFCASSIRTANNEQFFGPGTRLTVL.

This chain joins TRBV6-1 and TRBJ2-1; 7 positions match TRBD2. V lost 5 bases and J lost 7; bases outside the gene matches: 5. Germline assignment: CDR1 MNHNS and CDR2 SASEGT. The CDR3 loop spans 13 amino acids. In DNA form, the CDR3 reads TGTGCCAGCAGTCCTTTTAGCGGGAATGAGCAGTTCTTC. Amino acids: CASSPFSGNEQFF.

This clone was counted once. V gene TRBV11-1 combines with J gene TRBJ2-3, with 9 bases fitting TRBD2. The CDR3 totals 15 residues. V was pared by 6 bases and J by 2 bases, with 6 bases of the junction left unmatched. The germline V gene encodes CDR1 SGHAT and CDR2 FQDESV (reference sequence). The CDR3 DNA sequence: TGTGCCAGCAGAAGCGGGAGGACAGACACAGATACGCAGTATTTT. Translated, it gives CASRSGRTDTDTQYF.

The chain employs TRBV19 and TRBJ2-5; a weak D match, TRBD2 (6 bases). Trimming cost V 6 bases and J 4 bases, with 15 bases left between them. This CDR3 is built from 14 residues. Germline values: CDR1 LNHDA, CDR2 SQIVND (reference sequence). The CDR3 bases are TGTGCCAGTAGCCTCGGGACTCCTGGAGAGACCCAGTACTTC. This translates into CASSLGTPGETQYF.

The chain employs TRBV7-2 and TRBJ2-7, with D perhaps matching TRBD1 (6 bases). Per germline, CDR1 SGHTA and CDR2 FQGNSA. V shed 3 bases and J shed 3 bases, with 9 bases lying between them. The CDR3 extends over 13 amino acids. CDR3 sequence (DNA): TGTGCCAGCAGCTTGGGACACCTCTACGAGCAGTACTTC. Translation: CASSLGHLYEQYF.

This rearrangement joins TRBV6-1 to TRBJ1-4, with D unclear. CDR1 MNHNS and CDR2 SASEGT come from the germline V gene. CDR3 size: 13 residues. Trimming removed 7 bases from V and 6 bases from J, with 12 bases in between. The CDR3 nucleotides read TGTGCCAGCACTGTTGAGCGGGATGAAAAACTGTTTTTT. Translation gives CASTVERDEKLFF.

The J gene is TRBJ2-1, the V gene TRBV18; 13 nucleotides align to TRBD2. Germline V gives CDR1 KGHSH, CDR2 LQKENI. Trimming at V came to 1 base and at J to 6 bases, leaving 9 bases not matched to a gene. The CDR3 runs to 18 residues. This CDR3 is CASSPRPSRTSGSNEQFF. Written as DNA, the CDR3 is TGTGCCAGCTCACCACGGCCATCCCGGACTAGCGGGAGCAATGAGCAGTTCTTC.